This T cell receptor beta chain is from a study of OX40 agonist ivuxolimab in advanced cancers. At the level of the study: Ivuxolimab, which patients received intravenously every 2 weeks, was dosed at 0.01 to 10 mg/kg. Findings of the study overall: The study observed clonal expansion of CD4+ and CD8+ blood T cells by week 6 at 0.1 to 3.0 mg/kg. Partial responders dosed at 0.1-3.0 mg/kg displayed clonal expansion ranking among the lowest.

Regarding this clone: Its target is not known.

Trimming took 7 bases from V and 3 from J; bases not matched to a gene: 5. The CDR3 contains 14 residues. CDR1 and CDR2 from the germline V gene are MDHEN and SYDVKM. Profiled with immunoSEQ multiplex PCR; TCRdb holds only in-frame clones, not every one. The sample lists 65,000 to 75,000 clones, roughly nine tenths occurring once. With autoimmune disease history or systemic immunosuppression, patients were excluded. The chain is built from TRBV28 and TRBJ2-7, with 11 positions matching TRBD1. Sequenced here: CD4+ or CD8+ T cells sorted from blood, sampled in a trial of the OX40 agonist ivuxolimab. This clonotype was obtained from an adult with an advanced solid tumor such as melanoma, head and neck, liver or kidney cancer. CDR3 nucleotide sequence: TGTGCCAGCAATACCGGGACAGGGGGCTACGAGCAGTACTTC. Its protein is CASNTGTGGYEQYF.